This is a list of T cell receptor beta chains from one sample in a study of shared clonotypes between healthy human individuals. The assay was immunoSEQ multiplex PCR, and TCRdb's table has in-frame clones only and misses some. The sample holds 2 million to 3 million clones; 93% are singletons and the top ten take approximately 0.36%. Source material: naive CD4+ T cells from PBMCs. The receptors stem from a man aged 18 to 30 in good health. Some clones in this sample may be carry-over from other donors' samples. Each CDR3 is given with its conserved first and last residue. A D gene is named only where the DNA matches it firmly. The size of a clone is reported for some rows only, either as once, few or many, or as a class for expanded clones.

>few|TRBV6-6|-|TRBJ1-1
CASSGRKAFF
TGTGCCAGCAGTGGACGGAAAGCTTTCTTT
>-|TRBV5-4|-|TRBJ2-1
CASSSRVSGYNEQFF
TGTGCCAGCAGCTCCAGGGTTTCGGGGTACAATGAGCAGTTCTTC
>-|TRBV9|TRBD1|TRBJ2-7
CASSVTTGSHEQYF
TGTGCCAGCAGCGTTACGACAGGGTCCCACGAGCAGTACTTC
>-|TRBV15|-|TRBJ2-7
CATSRDPAFEQYF
TGTGCCACCAGCAGAGACCCCGCCTTCGAGCAGTACTTC
>-|TRBV27|-|TRBJ1-3
CASSSLSQHSGNTIYF
TGTGCCAGCAGTTCACTGTCCCAGCACTCTGGAAACACCATATATTTT
>-|TRBV27|TRBD2|TRBJ2-1
CASSLRSGGAYNEQFF
TGTGCCAGCAGTTTACGAAGCGGGGGGGCCTACAATGAGCAGTTCTTC
>-|TRBV11-2|-|TRBJ2-3
CASSLAGSDTQYF
TGTGCCAGCAGCTTAGCGGGATCAGATACGCAGTATTTT
>-|TRBV19|TRBD1|TRBJ2-2
CASRTGLNTGELFF
TGTGCCAGCAGGACAGGGTTGAACACCGGGGAGCTGTTTTTT
>-|TRBV5-1|TRBD2|TRBJ2-7
CASSLTSGSYEQYF
TGCGCCAGCAGCTTAACTAGCGGCTCCTACGAGCAGTACTTC
>-|TRBV5-1|TRBD1|TRBJ2-7
CASSLGQGISYEQYF
TGCGCCAGCAGCTTAGGACAGGGGATCTCCTACGAGCAGTACTTC
>-|TRBV5-4|TRBD1|TRBJ2-5
CASSPDRNRETQYF
TGTGCCAGCAGCCCGGACAGGAACCGGGAGACCCAGTACTTC
>-|TRBV4-1|-|TRBJ2-3
CASSQVGIGTDTQYF
TGCGCCAGCAGCCAAGTGGGGATAGGCACAGATACGCAGTATTTT
>few|TRBV4-1|-|TRBJ1-2
CASSQIGLNYGYTF
TGCGCCAGCAGCCAGATCGGCCTTAACTATGGCTACACCTTC
>-|TRBV10-3|-|TRBJ1-3
CAISSGASGNTIYF
TGTGCCATCAGTTCAGGGGCCTCTGGAAACACCATATATTTT